This section outlines one TCR beta chain sequence together with its context. These data come from a study of CD8+ T cells in alopecia areata. Extracted from the samples, RNA was reverse transcribed into cDNA to serve as the sequencing template. Profiled with immunoSEQ multiplex PCR; TCRdb holds only in-frame clones, not every one. The repertoire holds 110,000 or so clones, with roughly 60% as singletons. The TCR sequence derives from a human donor in good health. Source material: CD8+ T cells sorted from blood.

The CDR3 region has the DNA TGTGCCAGCAGCTTAGGCCTCTACACAGATACGCAGTATTTT. Translated: CASSLGLYTDTQYF. The V call is TRBV13, the J call TRBJ2-3; D unclear. V was shortened by 0 bases and J by 2 bases, with 6 bases between the two germline ends. Germline V CDR1 and CDR2: PRHDT, FYEKMQ (reference sequence). The CDR3 loop spans 14 amino acids. The full variable domain, with the rest looked up from reference TRBV13 and TRBJ2-3, is AAGVIQSPRHLIKEKRETATLKCYPIPRHDTVYWYQQGPGQDPQFLISFYEKMQSDKGSIPDRFSAQQFSDYHSELNMSSLELGDSALYFCASSLGLYTDTQYFGPGTRLTVL.